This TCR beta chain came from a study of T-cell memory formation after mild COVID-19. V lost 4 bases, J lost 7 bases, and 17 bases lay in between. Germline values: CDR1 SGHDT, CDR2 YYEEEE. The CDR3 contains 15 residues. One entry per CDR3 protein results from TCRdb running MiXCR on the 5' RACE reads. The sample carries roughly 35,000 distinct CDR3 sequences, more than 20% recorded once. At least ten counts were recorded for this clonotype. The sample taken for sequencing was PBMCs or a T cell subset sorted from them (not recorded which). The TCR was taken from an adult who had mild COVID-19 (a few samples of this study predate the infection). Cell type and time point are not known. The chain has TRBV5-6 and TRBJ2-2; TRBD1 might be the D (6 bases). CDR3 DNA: TGTGCCAGCAGCGTTGGGGGCAATGTCGTCGGGGAGCTGTTTTTT. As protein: CASSVGGNVVGELFF.